This entry lists 22 T cell receptor beta chains sequenced from one sample in a study of cytomegalovirus exposure and HLA in healthy donors. The PCR was carried out with 60 Vbeta primers and 13 Jbeta primers. Sequencing used immunoSEQ multiplex PCR; TCRdb keeps in-frame clones, though not all of them. The table lists over 150,000 clones, roughly 80% of them singletons, with about 7% in the top ten. Source material: PBMCs. The source is a man aged 30 to 39 in good health and CMV-seropositive.

This chain connects TRBV2 to TRBJ2-2; possibly TRBD1 for D (6 bases). The germline CDR1 and CDR2 sequences are SNHLY and FYNNEI. The CDR3 is 16 residues long. With 7 bases removed from V and 0 bases from J, the gap between germline ends came to 15 bases. The CDR3 is CASIGPGTTNTGELFF. CDR3 sequence (DNA): TGTGCCAGCATTGGGCCCGGGACAACGAACACCGGGGAGCTGTTTTTT.

The chain links TRBV30 to TRBJ1-5, with 7 positions matching TRBD1. The trim removed 2 bases at V and 7 bases at J, leaving 5 bases unmatched. The CDR3 loop spans 13 amino acids. Looked up from germline, CDR1 is GTSNPN and CDR2 is SVGIG (reference sequence). CDR3 amino acids: CAWSHRGGQPQHF. Here the CDR3 DNA reads TGTGCCTGGAGTCACAGGGGAGGCCAGCCCCAGCATTTT.

The chain joins TRBV28 to TRBJ1-1, with a tentative D call TRBD1 (5 bases). Between the trimmed V and J ends, which lost 7 bases and 4 bases, there was a span of 19 bases. Germline loops: CDR1 MDHEN, CDR2 SYDVKM. This CDR3 region has 15 residues. For the CDR3, the DNA is TGTGCCAGCACCCAAGGTGGGGGGAGGCGCACTGAAGCTTTCTTT. It codes for CASTQGGGRRTEAFF. Combining the CDR3 with reference TRBV28 and TRBJ1-1 gives the whole variable domain DVKVTQSSRYLVKRTGEKVFLECVQDMDHENMFWYRQDPGLGLRLIYFSYDVKMKEKGDIPEGYSVSREKKERFSLILESASTNQTSMYLCASTQGGGRRTEAFFGQGTRLTVV.

The V call is TRBV5-1, the J call TRBJ2-5, with TRBD2 matching 9 bases. V gave up 4 bases and J gave up 5 bases; unmatched junction bases: 6. CDR1 and CDR2 (germline): SGHRS, YFSETQ. The length of the CDR3 is 14 residues. The CDR3 sequence: CASSGSGRRETQYF. Here the CDR3 DNA reads TGCGCCAGCAGCGGTAGCGGGAGAAGGGAGACCCAGTACTTC.

This chain's CDR3 is CASSQDRASGTLSTDTQYF. CDR3 coding DNA: TGCGCCAGCAGCCAAGATAGGGCTAGCGGGACCCTTAGCACAGATACGCAGTATTTT. This chain joins TRBV4-1 and TRBJ2-3; TRBD2 agrees at 9 bases. The V gene's germline CDR1 is MGHRA and CDR2 YSYEKL. The CDR3 runs 19 residues. The V segment lost 0 bases and the J segment 0 bases; nucleotides outside the gene matches: 10.

This CDR3 reads CASSPGLAGGRPSTDTQYF. The CDR3 DNA is TGCGCCAGCAGCCCGGGACTAGCGGGGGGGAGACCTAGCACAGATACGCAGTATTTT. The chain employs TRBV5-1 and TRBJ2-3; TRBD2 matches at 16 bases. CDR1 and CDR2 (germline): SGHRS, YFSETQ. V trimming: 4 bases; J trimming: 0 bases; junction bases outside the gene matches: 8. The CDR3 has 19 residues.

This clone has just a few counts. This chain uses TRBV6-5 with TRBJ2-7; 9 bases agree with TRBD1. This CDR3 contains 14 residues. Trimming removed 5 bases from V and 0 bases from J; junction bases left unmatched: 2. Germline V CDR1 and CDR2: MNHEY, SVGAGI. The CDR3 DNA reads as TGTGCCAGCAGTGAGGACAGGGGCTCCTACGAGCAGTACTTC. Translated, it gives CASSEDRGSYEQYF.

This clone appeared a few times. This chain connects TRBV9 to TRBJ2-7; TRBD2 is a possible D gene (6 bases). V shed 0 bases and J shed 7 bases, with 11 bases lying between them. The germline V gene encodes CDR1 SGDLS and CDR2 YYNGEE. The CDR3 extends over 13 amino acids. CDR3 residues: CASSVGGAGEQYF. For the CDR3, the DNA is TGTGCCAGCAGCGTAGGAGGGGCGGGGGAGCAGTACTTC. The complete variable domain, with remaining parts taken from reference TRBV9 and TRBJ2-7, reads DSGVTQTPKHLITATGQRVTLRCSPRSGDLSVYWYQQSLDQGLQFLIQYYNGEERAKGNILERFSAQQFPDLHSELNLSSLELGDSALYFCASSVGGAGEQYFGPGTRLTVT.

This clone showed up just once. The chain links TRBV5-1 to TRBJ2-5; D perhaps matches TRBD1 (5 bases). From germline, CDR1 is SGHRS and CDR2 YFSETQ. Deletions cut 0 bases from V and 3 bases from J, with 9 bases between. This CDR3 is 14 amino acids long. CDR3 bases: TGCGCCAGCAGCTTGGACAGGCCTAAAGAGACCCAGTACTTC. Residues: CASSLDRPKETQYF.

The chain combines TRBV6-5 with TRBJ1-4; 7 bases are shared with TRBD1. J lost 8 bases, V lost 6 bases, and 6 bases had no gene match. Germline CDR1 is MNHEY and CDR2 is SVGAGI. CDR3 size: 13 residues. The CDR3 region is CASRLRQGEKLFF. CDR3 sequence (DNA): TGTGCCAGCAGACTCCGACAGGGCGAAAAACTGTTTTTT.

The chain carries TRBV7-2 and TRBJ2-3; 10 bases are a match to TRBD2. CDR3 size: 16 residues. Per germline, CDR1 SGHTA and CDR2 FQGNSA. The V segment lost 8 bases and the J segment 5 bases; nucleotides outside the gene matches: 13. The CDR3 reads CASSLSSGGAVDTQYF. DNA for the CDR3: TGTGCCAGCTCCCTCTCCAGCGGGGGGGCCGTAGATACGCAGTATTTT.

This clone was recorded a few times. This chain joins TRBV6-5 and TRBJ1-2, with TRBD1 identical over 9 bases. Germline V gene lookup returns CDR1 MNHEY and CDR2 SVGAGI. The CDR3 is 13 amino acids. J lost 8 bases, V lost 5 bases, and 6 bases had no gene match. The CDR3 coding sequence is TGTGCCAGCAGTGATGGACAGGGGTACGGCTACACCTTC. This codes for CASSDGQGYGYTF.

This chain connects TRBV7-2 to TRBJ2-1, with D perhaps matching TRBD1 (6 bases). Trimming shortened V by 4 bases and J by 0 bases, and 10 bases separated the two germline ends. The V gene's germline CDR1 is SGHTA and CDR2 FQGNSA. CDR3 length: 15 amino acids. CDR3: CASSSGTSSYNEQFF. The CDR3 nucleotides are TGTGCCAGCAGCTCGGGGACAAGCTCCTACAATGAGCAGTTCTTC.

For this clone: The same CDR3 also results from other DNA sequences found in this sample. The gene calls are TRBV5-1 and TRBJ2-6, with D tentatively TRBD1 (5 bases). CDR3 length: 16 amino acids. V dropped 2 bases and J dropped 0 bases, with 9 bases sitting between them. The germline V gene has CDR1 SGHRS and CDR2 YFSETQ. Written as DNA, the CDR3 is TGCGCCAGCAGCTTTGACAGAACCTCTGGGGCCAACGTCCTGACTTTC. Amino acids: CASSFDRTSGANVLTF.

The chain joins TRBV18 to TRBJ1-1, with D hard to call. CDR1 and CDR2 (germline): KGHSH, LQKENI. Trimming stripped 6 bases from V and 8 bases from J, with 10 bases between. CDR3 size: 11 residues. The chain's CDR3 is CASSPGGEAFF. CDR3 nucleotide sequence: TGTGCCAGCTCCCCGGGAGGGGAAGCTTTCTTT.

V gene TRBV2 combines with J gene TRBJ2-3; possible D gene TRBD1, 6 bases. CDR3 size: 15 residues. CDR1 and CDR2 from the germline V gene are SNHLY and FYNNEI. Trimming left V 4 bases short and J 4 bases short, with 15 bases between. The CDR3 here is CASSGPGGLADTQYF. The DNA for the CDR3 is TGTGCCAGCAGTGGACCTGGGGGCTTGGCAGATACGCAGTATTTT.

This clone was found a few times. V is TRBV5-6 and J is TRBJ1-1; perhaps TRBD1 as D (6 bases). CDR3 length: 15 amino acids. Trimming cost V 7 bases and J 0 bases, with 16 bases left between them. Germline assignment: CDR1 SGHDT and CDR2 YYEEEE. The CDR3 loop reads CASRYMDRLNTEAFF. CDR3 bases: TGTGCCAGCCGATACATGGACAGATTGAACACTGAAGCTTTCTTT.

This clone was seen only a few times. V and J are TRBV4-1 and TRBJ2-7, with TRBD2 matching over 9 bases. Germline CDR1 reads MGHRA; CDR2 reads YSYEKL. Trimming removed 4 bases from V and 1 base from J; junction bases left unmatched: 8. The CDR3 has 16 residues. CDR3 sequence: CASSPLGTSGSYEQYF. Written as DNA, the CDR3 is TGCGCCAGCAGCCCCCTTGGCACTAGCGGGTCCTACGAGCAGTACTTC.

V gene TRBV5-1 combines with J gene TRBJ1-1; D gene unclear. This CDR3 comprises 11 residues. Germline-derived CDR1 and CDR2 are SGHRS and YFSETQ. V shed 3 bases and J shed 8 bases, with 8 bases lying between them. CDR3 coding DNA: TGCGCCAGCAGCTCGCCGGGAGAAGCTTTCTTT. Its protein is CASSSPGEAFF.

This chain links TRBV6-5 with TRBJ2-5, with no clear D. The CDR3 is made up of 16 amino acids. Germline loops: CDR1 MNHEY, CDR2 SVGAGI. Trimming removed 4 bases at V and 0 bases at J, with 15 bases between. In DNA form, the CDR3 reads TGTGCCAGCAGTTTTTACAGTCCTCGGTACCAAGAGACCCAGTACTTC. Its protein is CASSFYSPRYQETQYF.

The chain links TRBV6-1 to TRBJ1-1; 10 nucleotides align to TRBD1. After removal of 5 bases from V and 12 bases from J, the junction contained 6 bases not matched to a gene. The CDR3 has 12 amino acids. Germline lookup yields CDR1 MNHNS and CDR2 SASEGT. The CDR3 is CASSWGQGRSFF. CDR3 nucleotides: TGTGCCAGCAGTTGGGGACAGGGGAGATCTTTCTTT.

As concerns this clone: At one end the junction does not follow the germline gene, possibly because of a read error. The rearrangement uses TRBV7-9 and TRBJ2-3, with D perhaps matching TRBD2 (6 bases). CDR1 is SEHNR and CDR2 is FQNEAQ in the germline V gene (reference sequence). This CDR3 has 14 amino acids. Here the CDR3 reads CSSREVTATDTQYF. For the CDR3, the DNA is TGTTCCAGCAGGGAGGTAACGGCCACAGATACGCAGTATTTT. Filled out from reference TRBV7-9 and TRBJ2-3, the complete variable domain reads DTGVSQNPRHKITKRGQNVTFRCDPISEHNRLYWYRQTLGQGPEFLTYFQNEAQLEKSRLLSDRFSAERPKGSFSTLEIQRTEQGDSAMYLCSSREVTATDTQYFGPGTRLTVL.